This passage covers 9 T cell receptor beta chains from one sample sequenced in a study of T cells in Graves' hyperthyroidism and ophthalmopathy. Regions amplified from RNA transcripts were the TCR beta CDR3 regions. First-round RT-PCR of the TCR CDR3 relied on the HTBI primer set. One entry per CDR3 protein, called by TCRdb with MiXCR from the multiplex PCR reads. The sample lists some 760,000 distinct CDR3 sequences; 14% were seen once. What was sequenced was blood. The receptor source for this set is a woman aged 18-29 years with Graves' hyperthyroidism.

Only a few counts were recorded for this clonotype. The gene calls are TRBV4-1 and TRBJ2-7, with 11 bases that match TRBD2. The CDR3 spans 16 residues. Trimming at V came to 0 bases and at J to 2 bases, leaving 3 bases not matched to a gene. CDR1 and CDR2 from the germline V gene are MGHRA and YSYEKL. The CDR3 coding sequence is TGCGCCAGCAGCCAAGAGACTAGCGGGGTCCCCTACGAGCAGTACTTC. It encodes CASSQETSGVPYEQYF.

The sample holds many counts of this clonotype. The gene calls are TRBV2 and TRBJ2-3; TRBD2 matches 8 bases. V was clipped by 2 bases and J by 3 bases; unmatched bases: 4. Germline V gene data show CDR1 as SNHLY and CDR2 as FYNNEI. The CDR3 is 15 amino acids. The DNA of the CDR3 is TGTGCCAGCAGTGAACCGGGAGGGCGAACAGATACGCAGTATTTT. Its translation: CASSEPGGRTDTQYF. Drawing the rest from reference TRBV2 and TRBJ2-3, the complete variable domain is EPEVTQTPSHQVTQMGQEVILRCVPISNHLYFYWYRQILGQKVEFLVSFYNNEISEKSEIFDDQFSVERPDGSNFTLKIRSTKLEDSAMYFCASSEPGGRTDTQYFGPGTRLTVL.

This clonotype was counted a few times. The CDR3 spells CASSLWGGRPGLAFKADEQFF. The CDR3 DNA follows: TGTGCCAGCAGCTTATGGGGGGGACGGCCGGGACTAGCCTTCAAGGCAGATGAGCAGTTCTTC. The chain couples TRBV7-9 to TRBJ2-1, with 9 bases fitting TRBD2. The germline V gene has CDR1 SEHNR and CDR2 FQNEAQ (reference sequence). J gave up 8 bases and V 2 bases, and 25 bases lay outside the gene matches. This CDR3 has 21 amino acids.

This clonotype occurred a few times. The rearrangement uses TRBV11-3 and TRBJ2-2, with D uncertain. The V end was cut by 5 bases, the J end by 4 bases, with 17 bases between. The CDR3 consists of 16 residues. Per the germline V gene, CDR1 is SGHNT and CDR2 is YENEEA. CDR3 protein: CASSLWGREGTGELFF. CDR3 DNA sequence: TGTGCCAGCAGCCTATGGGGTCGTGAAGGCACCGGGGAGCTGTTTTTT.

Ten or more counts support this clonotype. V usage is TRBV15 and J usage is TRBJ2-1; D could derive from TRBD1 or TRBD2 (6 bases each). Germline V CDR1 and CDR2: LNHNV, YYDKDF (reference sequence). The CDR3 runs to 16 residues. V gave up 8 bases and J gave up 5 bases, with 22 bases separating them. Here the CDR3 DNA reads TGTGCCACCGCGGTCGGGGGCGCTTGGCCGGACAATGAGCAGTTCTTC. It is translated as CATAVGGAWPDNEQFF. The whole variable domain, remainder taken from reference TRBV15 and TRBJ2-1, is DAMVIQNPRYQVTQFGKPVTLSCSQTLNHNVMYWYQQKSSQAPKLLFHYYDKDFNNEADTPDNFQSRRPNTSFCFLDIRSPGLGDTAMYLCATAVGGAWPDNEQFFGPGTRLTVL.

This clonotype has more than one count but fewer than ten. The chain employs TRBV30 and TRBJ2-7; 9 nucleotides match TRBD2. Germline V gives CDR1 GTSNPN, CDR2 SVGIG (reference sequence). V lost 8 bases to trimming and J lost 6 bases; unmatched junction nucleotides: 11. The CDR3 length is 13 residues. CDR3 sequence: CAISRTSVGEQYF. The CDR3 region has the DNA TGTGCCATCTCACGGACTAGCGTCGGCGAGCAGTACTTC.

This clonotype showed up many times. The chain joins TRBV12-3 or TRBV12-4 to TRBJ2-7; 7 bases are shared with TRBD2. The CDR3 runs 15 residues. Germline trimming cut 2 bases from V and 0 bases from J; bases unmatched to any gene: 4. The CDR3 here is CASSLWGGSSYEQYF. The DNA for the CDR3 is TGTGCCAGCAGTTTATGGGGGGGAAGCTCCTACGAGCAGTACTTC.

This clonotype was seen ten or more times. The CDR3 region is CASSLSRTGLDEQYF. The CDR3 DNA follows: TGTGCCAGCAGTTTATCCCGGACAGGTCTGGACGAGCAGTACTTC. V usage is TRBV27 and J usage is TRBJ2-7, with TRBD1 matching 7 bases. Germline CDR1 reads MNHEY; CDR2 reads SMNVEV (reference sequence). V trimming: 0 bases; J trimming: 5 bases; junction bases outside the gene matches: 7. This CDR3 is 15 amino acids long.

The chain carries TRBV2 and TRBJ1-1, with no clear D. This CDR3 has 13 residues. Germline V gives CDR1 SNHLY, CDR2 FYNNEI. Trimming removed 7 bases from V and 3 bases from J, with 12 bases in between. The CDR3, as DNA: TGTGCCAGCACCATATTGGCGGACACTGAAGCTTTCTTT. Translated: CASTILADTEAFF.